The next 10 T cell receptor beta chains were all read from a single sample in a study of blood T cell repertoires in COVID-19. Only in-frame clones appear in the TCRdb table, and some are missing; sequencing was by immunoSEQ multiplex PCR. The sample shows about 110,000 clones, 85% of them seen only once. Sequencing was carried out using peripheral blood. The receptor source for this set is a human donor in a cohort sampled during active COVID-19.

The rearrangement links TRBV10-3 to TRBJ2-5; 8 positions agree with TRBD2. With V trimmed by 9 bases and J by 5 bases, 5 bases remained unmatched. Germline assignment: CDR1 ENHRY and CDR2 SYGVKD. This CDR3 comprises 12 residues. In DNA, the CDR3 is TGTGCCATAGGAGCGGGAGCGGAGACCCAGTACTTC. This sequence encodes CAIGAGAETQYF.

This chain uses TRBV2 with TRBJ2-3; the match to TRBD2 covers 12 bases. This CDR3 has 18 residues. CDR1 and CDR2 (germline): SNHLY, FYNNEI. V was pared by 2 bases and J by 3 bases, with 9 bases of the junction left unmatched. The CDR3 is CASSESVLAGGQTDTQYF. The DNA of the CDR3 is TGTGCCAGCAGTGAAAGCGTACTAGCGGGGGGCCAAACAGATACGCAGTATTTT. Drawing the rest from reference TRBV2 and TRBJ2-3, the complete variable domain is EPEVTQTPSHQVTQMGQEVILRCVPISNHLYFYWYRQILGQKVEFLVSFYNNEISEKSEIFDDQFSVERPDGSNFTLKIRSTKLEDSAMYFCASSESVLAGGQTDTQYFGPGTRLTVL.

The chain has TRBV5-1 and TRBJ2-7; 8 bases match TRBD2. This CDR3 contains 15 residues. V trimming: 3 bases; J trimming: 3 bases; junction bases outside the gene matches: 8. Germline V CDR1 and CDR2: SGHRS, YFSETQ. The CDR3 here is CASSSLAGAGYEQYF. CDR3 sequence (DNA): TGCGCCAGCAGCTCTCTAGCGGGCGCCGGCTACGAGCAGTACTTC. The full variable domain, its missing parts supplied by reference TRBV5-1 and TRBJ2-7, is KAGVTQTPRYLIKTRGQQVTLSCSPISGHRSVSWYQQTPGQGLQFLFEYFSETQRNKGNFPGRFSGRQFSNSRSEMNVSTLELGDSALYLCASSSLAGAGYEQYFGPGTRLTVT.

The CDR3 is CASSETPALGTINSPLHF. In DNA form, the CDR3 reads TGTGCCAGCAGTGAAACCCCCGCGTTGGGGACAATTAATTCACCCCTCCACTTT. J is TRBJ1-6 and V is TRBV6-1; a possible D gene is TRBD1 (6 bases). V was cut by 2 bases and J by 6 bases, with 20 bases left in between. The germline CDR1 and CDR2 sequences are MNHNS and SASEGT. The CDR3 extends over 18 amino acids.

The chain couples TRBV4-1 to TRBJ2-1; 8 positions match TRBD2. Germline CDR1 reads MGHRA; CDR2 reads YSYEKL. V shed 4 bases and J 6 bases; nucleotides not matched to a gene: 14. CDR3 length equals 17 residues. The CDR3 loop is CASSRKEGLAGPNEQFF. The CDR3 DNA sequence: TGCGCCAGCAGCCGCAAGGAGGGCCTAGCGGGCCCCAATGAGCAGTTCTTC.

The CDR3 DNA follows: TGTGCCAGCAGTTTAGTGGGGACAGGGAATCAGCCCCAGCATTTT. As protein: CASSLVGTGNQPQHF. The rearrangement links TRBV27 to TRBJ1-5; TRBD1 matches 9 bases. The germline gives CDR1 MNHEY, CDR2 SMNVEV (reference sequence). The junction had 3 bases not matched to a gene; V was cut back by 2 bases and J by 4 bases. This CDR3 spans 15 amino acids.

The rearrangement links TRBV6-2 or TRBV6-3 to TRBJ2-1; 7 bases match TRBD1. Looked up from germline, CDR1 is MNHEY and CDR2 is SVGEGT. V was clipped by 5 bases and J by 4 bases; unmatched bases: 8. The CDR3 is made up of 15 amino acids. CDR3 region: CASSRPGQRYNEQFF. The CDR3 DNA reads TGTGCCAGCAGTCGACCGGGACAGAGGTACAATGAGCAGTTCTTC.

This clone was counted once. The chain employs TRBV10-1 and TRBJ2-6; 7 bases fit TRBD1. Germline CDR1 is WNHNN and CDR2 is SYGVQD (reference sequence). The CDR3 contains 16 residues. In DNA form, the CDR3 reads TGCCCACTGCGCGTGAAGGGGGCGAAAGGGGCCAACGTCCTGACTTTC. This codes for CPLRVKGAKGANVLTF.

The chain joins TRBV4-1 to TRBJ1-6, with 9 bases lining up with TRBD1. This CDR3 is built from 15 residues. V shed 2 bases and J 7 bases; nucleotides not matched to a gene: 3. Germline assignment: CDR1 MGHRA and CDR2 YSYEKL. The CDR3 is CASSQPDRGNSPLHF. In nucleotides, the CDR3 is TGCGCCAGCAGCCAACCTGACAGGGGGAATTCACCCCTCCACTTT.

The rearrangement links TRBV5-1 to TRBJ2-1; D ambiguous. The CDR3 totals 16 residues. The ends were cut back, 0 bases at V and 0 bases at J, with 10 bases in the middle. Germline CDR1 reads SGHRS; CDR2 reads YFSETQ. DNA for the CDR3: TGCGCCAGCAGCTTGGGGCTAGTTGGCTCCTACAATGAGCAGTTCTTC. It yields the protein CASSLGLVGSYNEQFF. Full variable domain (rest looked up from reference TRBV5-1 and TRBJ2-1): KAGVTQTPRYLIKTRGQQVTLSCSPISGHRSVSWYQQTPGQGLQFLFEYFSETQRNKGNFPGRFSGRQFSNSRSEMNVSTLELGDSALYLCASSLGLVGSYNEQFFGPGTRLTVL.